This T cell receptor (beta chain) was documented in a study of cytomegalovirus exposure and HLA in healthy donors. The PCR was carried out with 60 Vbeta primers and 13 Jbeta primers. Libraries were prepared by immunoSEQ multiplex PCR; TCRdb keeps only in-frame clonotypes and omits some of them. The sample includes about 130,000 clones, around 80% of them seen just once. Study-wide findings and caveats: Whilst most TCR sequences proved rare, a subset of public TCRs occurred across many donors.

CDR3 length equals 12 residues. CDR1 and CDR2 (germline): LNHDA, SQIVND (reference sequence). V lost 7 bases and J lost 5; bases outside the gene matches: 4. This clone was recorded only once. What it binds is unknown. Material for sequencing was PBMCs. The chain recombines TRBV19 with TRBJ1-2; 7 nucleotides match TRBD1. This clonotype was sampled from a man aged 25-45 years in good health and CMV-seronegative. In DNA, the CDR3 is TGTGCCAGTACCCGGGACAGTTATGGCTACACCTTC. Encoded protein: CASTRDSYGYTF.